The rows below give T cell receptor beta chains drawn from one sample of a study of T cells in Graves' hyperthyroidism and ophthalmopathy. TCRdb independently ran MiXCR on the multiplex PCR reads; one entry per CDR3 protein. The data show 500,000 to 600,000 distinct CDR3 sequences, about 45% seen once. Material for sequencing was peripheral blood or thyroid tissue (not recorded which). The origin of the receptors is an adult woman with Graves' disease, either hyperthyroidism or ophthalmopathy (not recorded which). Each CDR3 is given with its conserved first and last residue.

V gene: TRBV20-1
CDR3 protein: CSARDGLAGVFEQYF

V gene: TRBV5-4
CDR3 protein: CAIRQDNNSPLHF

V gene: TRBV28
CDR3 protein: CASSLLGTQNSETQYF

V gene: TRBV7-2
CDR3 protein: CASRLGTNYGYTF

V gene: TRBV5-6
CDR3 protein: CASSGLLAGSYEQYF

V gene: TRBV12-3/TRBV12-4
CDR3 protein: CASSTGQGHTEAFF

V gene: TRBV11-2
CDR3 protein: CASRAIRQNYGYTF

V gene: TRBV7-2
CDR3 protein: CASSQSGLAGRETQYF

V gene: TRBV30
CDR3 protein: CAWSGDYWSYEQYF

V gene: TRBV29-1
CDR3 protein: CSVDGGKGPSDTIYF

V gene: TRBV20-1
CDR3 protein: CSAKDSSDYEHF

V gene: TRBV28
CDR3 protein: CASSLTGARGQYF

V gene: TRBV15
CDR3 protein: CATSISAEAFF

V gene: TRBV6-6
CDR3 protein: CASSSSTVDGQPQHF

V gene: TRBV7-9
CDR3 protein: CASSFADLRGREQYF

V gene: TRBV5-1
CDR3 protein: CASSWGAGRTEAFF

V gene: TRBV6-5
CDR3 protein: CASSYLRGGMNTEAFF

V gene: TRBV11-1
CDR3 protein: CASSFLAVEETQYF